Described below is a single TCR beta chain sequence and its context. This clone showed up just once. No antigen is known for it. Within one base of it there is no much larger clone, and no base qualities were kept. The sample belongs to a study of blood T cell repertoires in COVID-19 (dated by TCRdb to about 2020). Regarding the study in general: Samples covering the acute and convalescent phases of COVID-19 were provided by collaborators in the United States, Italy and Spain. The prospective study material was composed of cDNA or gDNA derived from T cells, B-cell-depleted T cells, or PBMCs. Deeply sampled blood TCRbeta repertoires from subjects exposed to, actively infected with, or recovered from COVID-19 were included in the dataset. The repertoires were released in a freely available public database intended as a resource for research on the immune response to SARS-CoV-2. The samples were drawn from the first 160 participants of the ongoing ImmuneRACE study and from over a thousand subjects provided by 6 global collaborators. The sample metadata nearly always contained a de-identified subject ID, COVID-19 status, age in years and sex. Where available, HLA class I and class II types were taken from metadata supplied by the sample provider and were not determined by assay-based typing. The paper's findings and limits, for the study overall: The quantity of clinical and demographic metadata differed by source and by participant and was supplied without curation.

From the germline V gene, CDR1 is SGHTA and CDR2 is FQGNSA. Spanning cysteine to phenylalanine, the CDR3 consists of 17 amino acids. Only the CDR3 portion is preserved as DNA: 51 bases, with reading frame beginning at the first base. V is shortened by 2 bases, J by 7 bases, and the region joining them spans 21 bases. Participants in the prospective study were aged about 18 to 90 years, lived in about two dozen United States geographic areas, and enrolled through a virtual design. To assign participants to cohorts, the prospective study relied on clinical history that participants themselves reported in a screening survey and a study questionnaire. In the prospective study, mobile phlebotomists collected whole blood, serum and a nasopharyngeal or oropharyngeal swab from each participant. Prospective study participants could optionally give additional blood draws and questionnaires over an approximately two-month period. Before DNA extraction, blood samples from the prospective study were shipped at room temperature or frozen.

TCRbeta CDR3 regions were amplified from genomic DNA by means of the immunoSEQ Assay, a bias-controlled multiplex PCR. Under the source paper's analysis protocol: Within the assay, amplification of reference gene primers was used to estimate how many nucleated cells each sample contained. Sequence reads were collapsed and filtered to measure the absolute abundance of every unique TCRbeta CDR3 rearrangement. For each sample, productive Simpson clonality was calculated by taking the square root of Simpson's diversity index across productive rearrangements. Sourced from immuneACCESS, this table was stored by TCRdb with only in-frame sequences that have V and J called. A share of the clones is absent; for the studies checked, an unresolved V gene accounts for under half, and the remainder has no known explanation. D and trimming were read from the DNA, whereas the V and J calls and clone size are those reported in that table. Counted in this sample were about 280,000 clones; almost 90% of them appeared once. The ten biggest clones cover about 1.5% of the sample.

This receptor was identified in a woman between 18 and 30 years old with acute COVID-19. The sample comprised PBMCs or T cells enriched from blood (not recorded which). The sequence links TRBV7-2 to TRBJ2-1; TRBD2 might be the D gene, on 7 matching bases. The DNA sequence is as follows: TGTGCCAGCAGCTTAAGACTAGGGGGAGGGGTGGGGAATGAGCAGTTCTTC. Its protein is CASSLRLGGGVGNEQFF. With the rest looked up from the reference TRBV7-2 and TRBJ2-1 genes rather than sequenced, the full variable domain is GAGVSQSPSNKVTEKGKDVELRCDPISGHTALYWYRQSLGQGLEFLIYFQGNSAPDKSGLPSDRFSAERTGGSVSTLTIQRTQQEDSAVYLCASSLRLGGGVGNEQFFGPGTRLTVL.